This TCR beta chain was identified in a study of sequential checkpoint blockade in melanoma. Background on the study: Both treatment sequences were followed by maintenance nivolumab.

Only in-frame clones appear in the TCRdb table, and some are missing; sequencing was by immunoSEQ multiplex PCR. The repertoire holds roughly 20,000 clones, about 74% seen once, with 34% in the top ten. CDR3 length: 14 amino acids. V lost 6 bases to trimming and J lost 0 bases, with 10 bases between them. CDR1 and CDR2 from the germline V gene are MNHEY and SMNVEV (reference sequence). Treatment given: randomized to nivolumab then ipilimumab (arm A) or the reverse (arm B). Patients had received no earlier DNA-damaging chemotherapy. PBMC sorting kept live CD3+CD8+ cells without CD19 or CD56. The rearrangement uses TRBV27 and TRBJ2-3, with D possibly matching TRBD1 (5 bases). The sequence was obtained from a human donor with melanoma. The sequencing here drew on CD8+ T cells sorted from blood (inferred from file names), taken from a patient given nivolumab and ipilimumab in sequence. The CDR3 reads CASSPGHSTDTQYF. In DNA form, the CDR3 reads TGTGCCAGCAGCCCCGGACACAGCACAGATACGCAGTATTTT.